This is a list of T cell receptor beta chains from one sample in a study of blood T cells in healthy people across ages. Each CDR3 protein is one row after TCRdb ran MiXCR on the 5' RACE reads. The sample consists of approximately 1,000,000 distinct CDR3 sequences, 35% to 45% of them appearing once. The sample was blood. Receptors were obtained from a young man in good health. The CDR3 runs from the conserved cysteine through the conserved F or W. The order of the fields is J gene, V gene, clone size, CDR3 protein. Only part of the rows carry a size: once, few, many, or a class if the clone is expanded.

TRBJ1-2 TRBV20-1 few CSAGPQGGWGYTF
TRBJ2-1 TRBV12-3/TRBV12-4 few CASSDRTSVPVLEQFF
TRBJ2-1 TRBV20-1 NA CSARAGNPYNEQFF
TRBJ2-1 TRBV4-3 NA CASSQVAGGPHNEQFF
TRBJ2-3 TRBV4-1 NA CASSQGRTSGGTDTQYF
TRBJ2-7 TRBV6-5 NA CASSTRGDSYEQYF
TRBJ1-6 TRBV27 few CASSLLRQGGDSPLHF
TRBJ2-3 TRBV4-1 few CANSQDPRQRTTDTQYF
TRBJ2-3 TRBV4-3 NA CASSRGAETDTQYF
TRBJ2-2 TRBV7-7 NA CASSASGKGFTGELFF
TRBJ1-1 TRBV6-2/TRBV6-3 NA CASRTAQGVFEAFF
TRBJ1-2 TRBV6-2/TRBV6-3 NA CASSYGTLDYGYTF
TRBJ2-2 TRBV7-9 NA CASSLKAGPGELFF
TRBJ2-1 TRBV10-3 many CATGEGNEQFF
TRBJ1-1 TRBV7-2 NA CATRGGLNTEAFF
TRBJ2-5 TRBV5-1 few CASSVGHLSQETQYF
TRBJ2-2 TRBV2 NA CASSETPGGPGELFF
TRBJ2-3 TRBV5-1 many CASSLAGVADTQYF
TRBJ1-5 TRBV20-1 few CSARVSGTAHF
NA TRBV3-1 NA CASSQDSTEKETQYF
TRBJ2-2 TRBV10-3 NA CAIRGRDSTGELFF
TRBJ1-2 TRBV7-2 few CASRNPGQGGNYGYTF
TRBJ1-5 TRBV29-1 NA CSVGQNQPQHF
TRBJ1-4 TRBV5-1 NA CASSLGSGVDKLFF
TRBJ2-7 TRBV7-9 few CASSLQGRYYEQYF
TRBJ2-1 TRBV4-3 NA CASSPDWRSYNEQFF
TRBJ2-6 TRBV10-3 many CAISELQPSSGANVLTF
TRBJ1-2 TRBV6-5 NA CASSYSATGGLYGYTF
TRBJ2-5 TRBV6-2/TRBV6-3 few CASSRGGRLLQETQYF
TRBJ2-3 TRBV12-3/TRBV12-4 NA CASTLDRDTDTDTQYF
TRBJ2-1 TRBV20-1 NA CSARGLMYNEQFF
TRBJ1-2 TRBV9 few CASSEPLKTVDNYGYTF
TRBJ2-2 TRBV7-6 few CASSLSGGHTGELFF
TRBJ1-2 TRBV29-1 NA CSVDMQGANYGYTF
TRBJ2-7 TRBV20-1 few CSATKAGGHSYEQYF
TRBJ2-1 TRBV28 few CASSLPLGDEQFF
TRBJ2-3 TRBV28 few CASSLREVTGIDTQYF
TRBJ2-3 TRBV2 NA CASCSSGGGTDTQYF
TRBJ2-2 TRBV4-1 NA CASSQVVGGTGELFF
TRBJ1-2 TRBV20-1 NA CSASDSSGGSIGYTF
TRBJ1-1 TRBV12-3/TRBV12-4 few CASNKGITEAFF
TRBJ2-3 TRBV29-1 NA CSVEVVLGGPDTQYF
TRBJ2-6 TRBV11-2 NA CAWASGSGANVLTF
TRBJ2-5 TRBV7-8 NA CASSPPTSDPSYNEQYF
TRBJ2-1 TRBV27 few CASSFTGGRYNEQFF
TRBJ1-2 TRBV4-1 few CASSQVDRVHHGYTF
TRBJ2-7 TRBV5-5 NA CASSRTAFNGYEQYF
TRBJ2-1 TRBV6-2/TRBV6-3 NA CASSPSAGYNEQFF
TRBJ2-3 TRBV12-3/TRBV12-4 NA CASSLAMSRFVQYF
TRBJ1-2 TRBV20-1 few CSAPNRGLSNYGYTF